The rows below give T cell receptor beta chains drawn from one sample of a study of somatic mutations in cytotoxic T cells in rheumatoid arthritis. Profiling relied on immunoSEQ multiplex PCR, and the TCRdb table lists in-frame clones only, not all of them. The sample has more than 7,000 clones, 75% to 80% seen once; the top ten hold 35% to 40%. The sequenced material came from CD8+ T cells sorted from blood. The receptors come from an adult with rheumatoid arthritis. Both conserved end residues are trimmed from each CDR3.

V	J	CDR3
TRBV27	TRBJ2-7	ASRIQGSREQY
TRBV7-2	TRBJ2-7	ASSPGPGLAGGEQY
TRBV7-9	TRBJ2-5	ASSLRLGAQETQY
TRBV4-1	TRBJ1-4	ASSQAGQGANEKLF
TRBV15	TRBJ1-2	ATNEGQGGGYT
TRBV7-2	TRBJ1-5	ASSLSGGLSVQPQH
TRBV27	TRBJ1-5	ASSLSNQPQH
TRBV6-1	TRBJ1-5	ASSEGGTSQPQH
TRBV2	TRBJ1-6	ASSRGTYNSPLH
TRBV19	TRBJ1-1	ASSSGQANTEAF